This T cell receptor beta chain was sequenced during a study of OX40 agonist ivuxolimab in advanced cancers. Study-level findings and limits: Clonal expansion by week 6 occurred in CD4+ and CD8+ blood T cells (at 0.1 to 3.0 mg/kg). There were, on average, more expanded clones in CD8+ T cells than in CD4+.

Germline loops: CDR1 MDHEN, CDR2 SYDVKM. This CDR3 is built from 15 residues. J gave up 5 bases and V 5 bases, and 5 bases lay outside the gene matches. Autoimmune disease history or systemic immunosuppression was exclusionary. Using immunoSEQ multiplex PCR, the repertoire was profiled, and TCRdb retains in-frame clones only, with some absent. The sample holds about 61,000 clones, roughly 84% seen once. Concerning this clone: The target antigen is unknown.

The sequence was collected from an adult with an advanced solid tumor such as melanoma, head and neck, liver or kidney cancer. This chain connects TRBV28 to TRBJ2-2; TRBD2 aligns across 10 bases. Sequenced material: CD4+ or CD8+ T cells sorted from blood, taken in a trial of the OX40 agonist ivuxolimab. CDR3 DNA: TGTGCCAGCAGTGTCACTAGCGGGACTACCGGGGAGCTGTTTTTT. Protein sequence: CASSVTSGTTGELFF.